This passage covers 23 T cell receptor beta chains from one sample sequenced in a study of patients and donors after allogeneic stem cell transplantation. TCRdb fed the RT-PCR reads into MiXCR, producing one record per CDR3 protein. Among about 200,000 distinct CDR3 sequences, 35% to 45% were seen once, and the ten largest hold roughly 11%. The sample was blood, either unsorted or a sorted T cell fraction (not recorded which). The source of these receptors is a human donor who was either an allogeneic HSCT recipient or a stem cell or donor lymphocyte infusion donor (not recorded which). It is not recorded whose cells these are; they may come from a transplant donor.

This rearrangement joins TRBV6-2 or TRBV6-3 to TRBJ1-1; D is uncertain. Trimming removed 5 bases at V and 6 bases at J, with 13 bases between. The CDR3 spans 13 residues. CDR1 is MNHEY and CDR2 is SVGEGT in the germline V gene. As DNA, the CDR3 is TGTGCCAGCAGTGAGTGGGCCGGGGCTGAAGCTTTCTTT. As protein: CASSEWAGAEAFF.

This chain uses TRBV20-1 with TRBJ1-5, with 9 bases fitting TRBD1. The length of the CDR3 is 15 residues. Per the germline V gene, CDR1 is DFQATT and CDR2 is SNEGSKA (reference sequence). The V and J ends lost 6 bases and 7 bases, in that order; junction bases with no gene match: 13. CDR3 in amino acids: CSAVRDRDYNQPQHF. In DNA, the CDR3 is TGCAGTGCCGTCCGGGACAGGGATTACAACCAGCCCCAGCATTTT.

This clonotype was seen a few times. The genes are TRBV20-1 and TRBJ2-1, with D possibly matching TRBD2 (5 bases). The CDR3 extends over 16 amino acids. The germline V gene encodes CDR1 DFQATT and CDR2 SNEGSKA (reference sequence). V dropped 6 bases and J dropped 2 bases, with 20 bases sitting between them. The CDR3, as DNA: TGCAGTGCCCATTGGACGGGGAATGCGGCCTACAATGAGCAGTTCTTC. Encoded protein: CSAHWTGNAAYNEQFF.

V gene TRBV24-1 combines with J gene TRBJ1-1; no definite D call. Germline-derived CDR1 and CDR2 are KGHDR and SFDVKD. CDR3 length: 13 residues. V was shortened by 3 bases and J by 4 bases, with 8 bases between the two germline ends. CDR3 in amino acids: CATSDGLSTEAFF. CDR3 sequence (DNA): TGTGCCACCAGTGATGGGCTTAGCACTGAAGCTTTCTTT.

The genes are TRBV6-2 or TRBV6-3 and TRBJ1-1, with unresolved D. Trimming took off 0 bases at V and 7 bases at J, with 12 bases between the two ends. This CDR3 contains 14 residues. Germline V lookup: CDR1 MNHEY, CDR2 SVGEGT. The CDR3 loop reads CASSYSGYGREAFF. The CDR3 bases are TGTGCCAGCAGTTACTCCGGGTATGGGCGTGAAGCTTTCTTT.

The rearrangement links TRBV29-1 to TRBJ1-5; perhaps TRBD1 as D (5 bases). The CDR3 contains 13 residues. V was shortened by 4 bases and J by 5 bases, with 12 bases between the two germline ends. Germline V CDR1 and CDR2: SQVTM, ANQGSEA. In DNA, the CDR3 is TGCAGCGTTGGCAGGGACCGTTATCAGCCCCAGCATTTT. Residues: CSVGRDRYQPQHF.

The chain links TRBV7-9 to TRBJ1-4; 8 nucleotides align to TRBD1. Unmatched junction bases numbered 8, after V lost 9 bases and J lost 5 bases. The CDR3 length is 14 residues. Germline V gene lookup returns CDR1 SEHNR and CDR2 FQNEAQ (reference sequence). CDR3 bases: TGTGCCAGTCGCCCTACAGGGGGGAATGAAAAACTGTTTTTT. It encodes CASRPTGGNEKLFF.

There are a few counts of this clonotype. The J gene is TRBJ2-1, the V gene TRBV21-1. TRBV21-1 is an annotated pseudogene. The CDR3 spans 15 residues. CDR3 protein: CASLRQGLTYNEQFF. CDR3 coding DNA: TGTGCCAGCTTACGACAAGGGTTAACCTACAATGAGCAGTTCTTC.

The J gene is TRBJ2-1, the V gene TRBV6-4; D might be TRBD2 (5 bases). The CDR3 runs to 13 residues. V dropped 0 bases and J dropped 8 bases, with 8 bases sitting between them. CDR1 and CDR2 from the germline V gene are MRHNA and SNTAGT. The CDR3 loop reads CASSDSEGYEQFF. In nucleotides, the CDR3 is TGTGCCAGCAGTGACTCCGAGGGTTATGAGCAGTTCTTC.

The genes are TRBV4-2 and TRBJ1-2; 9 nucleotides align to TRBD1. The CDR3 runs to 17 residues. J gave up 4 bases and V 1 base, and 10 bases lay outside the gene matches. The germline gives CDR1 LGHNA, CDR2 YNFKEQ. This CDR3 is CASSQVLGTGRVYGYTF. The CDR3 DNA reads TGTGCCAGCAGCCAAGTGTTGGGGACAGGGAGGGTCTATGGCTACACCTTC.

The J gene is TRBJ2-5, the V gene TRBV29-1; TRBD1 aligns across 10 bases. After removal of 7 bases from V and 4 bases from J, the junction contained 3 bases not matched to a gene. The CDR3 is 12 residues long. Germline V gives CDR1 SQVTM, CDR2 ANQGSEA. This CDR3 reads CSARTGGETQYF. CDR3 bases: TGCAGCGCCCGGACAGGGGGAGAGACCCAGTACTTC.

This chain links TRBV12-3 or TRBV12-4 with TRBJ2-5; no reliable D call. V was cut by 9 bases and J by 2 bases, with 13 bases left in between. The CDR3 has 13 amino acids. DNA for the CDR3: TGTGCCAGTCTGGGCCCCTTTCAAGAGACCCAGTACTTC. Amino acids: CASLGPFQETQYF.

This clonotype was observed a handful of times. The chain combines TRBV5-1 with TRBJ1-1; 8 bases are a match to TRBD1. Germline V CDR1 and CDR2: SGHRS, YFSETQ. The CDR3 runs 15 residues. Trimming removed 5 bases from V and 0 bases from J; junction bases left unmatched: 6. In nucleotides, the CDR3 is TGCGCCAGCAGGGACAGGGCAGCCTTGAACACTGAAGCTTTCTTT. This encodes CASRDRAALNTEAFF.

Concerning this clonotype: The missing conserved phenylalanine or tryptophan at the end of this CDR3 makes a read error likely. The V call is TRBV20-1, the J call TRBJ1-1; D unresolved. CDR3 length equals 12 residues. V lost 6 bases and J 5 bases, leaving 13 bases between the germline ends. Germline values: CDR1 DFQATT, CDR2 SNEGSKA (reference sequence). CDR3 residues: CSAPSDGTEAFL. CDR3 DNA: TGCAGTGCCCCTTCCGACGGGACTGAAGCTTTCTTG.

This sequence joins TRBV7-9 and TRBJ2-5, with a possible D match to TRBD1 (6 bases). V lost 5 bases, J lost 1 base, and 23 bases lay in between. Germline values: CDR1 SEHNR, CDR2 FQNEAQ (reference sequence). The CDR3 covers 18 residues. The CDR3 loop reads CASSTGGARGAIQETQYF. As DNA, the CDR3 is TGTGCCAGCAGCACAGGTGGGGCCAGGGGCGCAATCCAAGAGACCCAGTACTTC. Full variable domain (remainder filled in from reference TRBV7-9 and TRBJ2-5): DTGVSQNPRHKITKRGQNVTFRCDPISEHNRLYWYRQTLGQGPEFLTYFQNEAQLEKSRLLSDRFSAERPKGSFSTLEIQRTEQGDSAMYLCASSTGGARGAIQETQYFGPGTRLLVL.

There are a few counts of this clonotype. This sequence joins TRBV12-3 or TRBV12-4 and TRBJ1-1; a possible D gene is TRBD1 (5 bases). The V gene lost 7 bases and the J gene lost 4 bases, with 16 bases spanning the gap. The CDR3 is 14 amino acids. CDR3 nucleotides: TGTGCCAGCATCCTAGGGGAATCGAGCACTGAAGCTTTCTTT. Amino acid sequence: CASILGESSTEAFF.

The chain is built from TRBV6-2 or TRBV6-3 and TRBJ1-2; D gene unclear. The CDR3 is made up of 13 amino acids. Germline V CDR1 and CDR2: MNHEY, SVGEGT. Deletions cut 6 bases from V and 3 bases from J, with 11 bases between. The CDR3 protein is CASSRLTDYGYTF. Here the CDR3 DNA reads TGTGCCAGCAGCCGCCTTACAGACTATGGCTACACCTTC.

J is TRBJ1-2 and V is TRBV12-3 or TRBV12-4; D gene unclear. The CDR3 is 14 residues long. Deletions cut 5 bases from V and 6 bases from J, with 16 bases between. The CDR3 DNA sequence: TGTGCCAGCAGTCTTACCCTCGTCGGGGATGGCTACACCTTC. This gives the protein CASSLTLVGDGYTF.

The V and J genes are TRBV6-6 and TRBJ1-6, with 8 bases identical to TRBD1. V dropped 5 bases and J dropped 3; count of bases not matched to a gene: 9. The CDR3 spans 17 residues. The germline V gene encodes CDR1 MNHNY and CDR2 SVGAGI (reference sequence). Written as DNA, the CDR3 is TGTGCCAGCAGTAGACCGGGACAGGTGAACTATAATTCACCCCTCCACTTT. Translating gives CASSRPGQVNYNSPLHF.

In this sample, this clonotype turned up once. J is TRBJ1-4 and V is TRBV18; D uncertain. The V end lost 3 bases, the J end lost 1 base, and 12 bases lay between the germline ends. Germline V gives CDR1 KGHSH, CDR2 LQKENI. The CDR3 loop spans 16 amino acids. CDR3 in DNA: TGTGCCAGCTCACCCGGAGGATGGCAAACTAATGAAAAACTGTTTTTT. Its protein is CASSPGGWQTNEKLFF.

This clonotype was recorded once. This chain connects TRBV6-2 or TRBV6-3 to TRBJ1-5; D may be TRBD1 (6 bases). V was trimmed by 2 bases and J by 5 bases, leaving 13 bases between them. Germline V gene data show CDR1 as MNHEY and CDR2 as SVGEGT. The CDR3 runs 15 residues. The CDR3 is CASSYPWDIDQPQHF. In DNA form, the CDR3 reads TGTGCCAGCAGTTACCCCTGGGACATCGATCAGCCCCAGCATTTT.

Here the CDR3 reads CAISPSGTDTQYF. CDR3 nucleotide sequence: TGTGCCATCTCCCCGTCAGGCACAGATACGCAGTATTTT. The gene calls are TRBV10-3 and TRBJ2-3; D remains ambiguous. Germline lookup yields CDR1 ENHRY and CDR2 SYGVKD. Trimming left V 8 bases short and J 1 base short, with 10 bases between. This CDR3 is built from 13 residues.

The V gene is TRBV7-8, the J gene TRBJ1-1; no reliable D call. V dropped 5 bases and J dropped 6 bases, with 16 bases sitting between them. This CDR3 spans 14 amino acids. Germline loops: CDR1 SGHVS, CDR2 FQNEAQ. CDR3 in amino acids: CASSPAPAVPEAFF. CDR3 DNA: TGTGCCAGCAGCCCTGCCCCCGCGGTCCCTGAAGCTTTCTTT.